The 23 T cell receptor beta chains below were found in one sample sequenced in a study of CD8 T cells in Susac syndrome. An input of roughly 0.5 to 1 ug of RNA was subjected to reverse transcription using random hexamers. One entry per CDR3 protein results from TCRdb running MiXCR on the immunoSEQ multiplex PCR reads. The table shows more than 65,000 distinct CDR3 sequences, with more than 85% occurring only once. What was sequenced was CD8+ T cells from PBMCs. The receptor source for this set is a human donor with Susac syndrome.

The chain is built from TRBV6-2 or TRBV6-3 and TRBJ2-1; TRBD1 agrees at 8 bases. After removal of 10 bases from V and 7 bases from J, the junction contained 9 bases not matched to a gene. Looked up from germline, CDR1 is MNHEY and CDR2 is SVGEGT. The CDR3 is 13 residues long. CDR3 sequence reads: CATDRGLENEQFF. For the CDR3, the DNA is TGTGCCACAGACAGGGGCTTAGAGAATGAGCAGTTCTTC.

This clonotype was observed a single time. The chain uses TRBV20-1 and TRBJ1-2; D gene ambiguous. The germline V gene has CDR1 DFQATT and CDR2 SNEGSKA (reference sequence). Trimming removed 0 bases at V and 3 bases at J, with 8 bases between. The CDR3 is 13 amino acids. The CDR3 region has the DNA TGCAGTGCTAGAGATAACGGCTACTATGGCTACACCTTC. It translates to CSARDNGYYGYTF.

The chain links TRBV28 to TRBJ2-3, with 11 nucleotides matching TRBD2. Germline values: CDR1 MDHEN, CDR2 SYDVKM. V shed 4 bases, J shed 3 bases, and the junction held 3 bases outside the gene matches. This CDR3 region has 15 residues. CDR3 region: CASSSRLAGTDTQYF. The CDR3 DNA is TGTGCCAGCAGTTCCCGACTAGCGGGAACAGATACGCAGTATTTT.

The chain couples TRBV9 to TRBJ2-1; weak D call: TRBD2 (6 bases). Germline CDR1 is SGDLS and CDR2 is YYNGEE. The germline V and J ends were trimmed by 3 bases and 7 bases, with 11 bases remaining between them. The CDR3 loop spans 13 amino acids. CDR3 DNA: TGTGCCAGCAGCGCCGGGACTGCGAATGAGCAGTTCTTC. This translates into CASSAGTANEQFF.

The rearrangement uses TRBV21-1 and TRBJ2-7; the DNA was not used to check the table's D call, TRBD1. TRBV21-1 is tagged as a pseudogene. CDR3 size: 18 residues. The CDR3 DNA reads TGTGCCAGCAGCAAAGAGGGGCAGGGAGACCGACCTTTCTACGAGCAGTACTTC. Translation gives CASSKEGQGDRPFYEQYF.

A single count supports this clonotype. This chain uses TRBV15 with TRBJ1-5; D not certain. With 0 bases removed from V and 5 bases from J, the gap between germline ends came to 11 bases. Per germline, CDR1 LNHNV and CDR2 YYDKDF (reference sequence). The CDR3 consists of 15 residues. The CDR3 is CATSRDGGLDQPQHF. The CDR3 region has the DNA TGTGCCACCAGCAGAGATGGCGGATTAGATCAGCCCCAGCATTTT.

This rearrangement joins TRBV6-5 to TRBJ2-3; 12 bases match TRBD2. After removal of 4 bases from V and 0 bases from J, the junction contained 8 bases not matched to a gene. The CDR3 totals 18 residues. The germline V gene has CDR1 MNHEY and CDR2 SVGAGI. This chain's CDR3 is CASSSLAGGRSSTDTQYF. In DNA, the CDR3 is TGTGCCAGCAGTTCACTAGCGGGAGGTCGAAGTAGCACAGATACGCAGTATTTT.

The rearrangement joins TRBV9 to TRBJ2-2; D remains ambiguous. Trimming pared 1 base from V and 8 bases from J, leaving 6 bases between. Germline loops: CDR1 SGDLS, CDR2 YYNGEE. The CDR3 covers 12 residues. The CDR3 DNA reads TGTGCCAGCAGCGTATACTCTGGGGAGCTGTTTTTT. Its protein product is CASSVYSGELFF.

The chain joins TRBV20-1 to TRBJ2-1; 13 bases fit TRBD2. Looked up from germline, CDR1 is DFQATT and CDR2 is SNEGSKA (reference sequence). The length of the CDR3 is 12 residues. Trimming took 1 base from V and 14 from J; bases not matched to a gene: 2. As DNA, the CDR3 is TGCAGTGCTAGAGGAGGACTAGCGGGAGAGTTCTTC. Translation: CSARGGLAGEFF.

V gene TRBV20-1 combines with J gene TRBJ2-7, with D perhaps matching TRBD2 (5 bases). Looked up from germline, CDR1 is DFQATT and CDR2 is SNEGSKA (reference sequence). The CDR3 is made up of 15 amino acids. The V gene lost 1 base and the J gene lost 1 base, with 14 bases spanning the gap. The CDR3 loop is CSARGQADPSYEQYF. CDR3 in DNA: TGCAGTGCTAGAGGCCAAGCGGATCCTTCCTACGAGCAGTACTTC.

This clonotype appeared a single time. The chain has TRBV9 and TRBJ2-3, with 10 bases that match TRBD2. The CDR3 length is 16 residues. Germline CDR1 SGDLS, CDR2 YYNGEE. Losses at the gene ends were 4 bases for V and 2 bases for J; bases not matched to a gene: 7. The CDR3 region is CASSSLAGGTTDTQYF. The CDR3 DNA follows: TGTGCCAGCAGCTCTTTAGCGGGAGGAACCACAGATACGCAGTATTTT.

The genes are TRBV20-1 and TRBJ1-5, with TRBD1 matching 9 bases. V was clipped by 2 bases and J by 3 bases; unmatched bases: 14. The CDR3 spans 18 residues. Germline V gene data show CDR1 as DFQATT and CDR2 as SNEGSKA (reference sequence). DNA of the CDR3: TGCAGTGCTAGACCCCCCGGCGGGGACAGGGTAATCAATCAGCCCCAGCATTTT. Its protein is CSARPPGGDRVINQPQHF.

This clonotype was detected once. The chain uses TRBV3-1 and TRBJ2-7; D is perhaps TRBD2 (6 bases). Germline lookup yields CDR1 LGHDT and CDR2 YNNKEL (reference sequence). The CDR3 runs 17 residues. V was shortened by 0 bases and J by 2 bases, with 17 bases between the two germline ends. The CDR3 sequence is CASSQDYGGLVTYEQYF. DNA for the CDR3: TGTGCCAGCAGCCAAGATTATGGAGGGCTAGTCACCTACGAGCAGTACTTC.

This clonotype was seen just once. CDR3 in DNA: TGTGCCACCACAGGACAGGGGAATGAGCAGTTCTTC. The encoded protein is CATTGQGNEQFF. J is TRBJ2-1 and V is TRBV24-1; 9 bases align to TRBD1. Germline V gene lookup returns CDR1 KGHDR and CDR2 SFDVKD. V shed 8 bases and J 7 bases; nucleotides not matched to a gene: 2. The CDR3 is 12 residues long.

This clonotype was seen a single time. The J gene is TRBJ2-1, the V gene TRBV7-9; tentative D call: TRBD2 (5 bases). This CDR3 is 14 amino acids long. The V end was cut by 7 bases, the J end by 7 bases, with 17 bases between. Germline CDR1 reads SEHNR; CDR2 reads FQNEAQ (reference sequence). CDR3 coding DNA: TGTGCCAGCAAGGAGAGTCTAGAGGGTAATGAGCAGTTCTTC. Protein: CASKESLEGNEQFF.

V usage is TRBV20-1 and J usage is TRBJ2-3; 7 bases agree with TRBD2. V trimming: 6 bases; J trimming: 1 base; junction bases outside the gene matches: 4. Germline values: CDR1 DFQATT, CDR2 SNEGSKA (reference sequence). The CDR3 is made up of 13 amino acids. Here the CDR3 reads CSARGLGTDTQYF. The CDR3, as DNA: TGCAGTGCCCGCGGACTAGGCACAGATACGCAGTATTTT.

This clonotype was detected only once. The V and J genes are TRBV5-4 and TRBJ2-1; no firm D call. This CDR3 is 15 amino acids long. The germline CDR1 and CDR2 sequences are SGHNT and YYREEE (reference sequence). V lost 1 base and J lost 6, with 14 bases in between. The CDR3 nucleotides are TGTGCCAGCAGCTTGAGCCCCCAACCCGGCAATGAGCAGTTCTTC. This codes for CASSLSPQPGNEQFF.

This chain uses TRBV6-5 with TRBJ2-1; D call uncertain. V was shortened by 2 bases and J by 6 bases, with 2 bases between the two germline ends. The CDR3 length is 11 residues. Germline V CDR1 and CDR2: MNHEY, SVGAGI. CDR3 in DNA: TGTGCCAGCAGTTACGCCAATGAGCAGTTCTTC. It translates to CASSYANEQFF.

The CDR3: CASSLPSLGYTF. The CDR3 region has the DNA TGTGCCAGCAGCCTCCCCTCCCTTGGCTACACCTTC. The chain employs TRBV9 and TRBJ1-2; D ambiguous. CDR1 and CDR2 from the germline V gene are SGDLS and YYNGEE. The CDR3 length is 12 residues. Trimming removed 4 bases at V and 7 bases at J, with 11 bases between.

This chain joins TRBV5-6 and TRBJ1-2, with 7 positions matching TRBD1. This CDR3 is 16 amino acids long. V lost 1 base to trimming and J lost 4 bases; unmatched junction nucleotides: 10. Germline CDR1 is SGHDT and CDR2 is YYEEEE. The CDR3 spells CASSLRDSFFIYGYTF. The CDR3 DNA sequence: TGTGCCAGCAGCTTGAGGGACAGCTTTTTCATCTATGGCTACACCTTC. Drawing the rest from reference TRBV5-6 and TRBJ1-2, the complete variable domain is DAGVTQSPTHLIKTRGQQVTLRCSPKSGHDTVSWYQQALGQGPQFIFQYYEEEERQRGNFPDRFSGHQFPNYSSELNVNALLLGDSALYLCASSLRDSFFIYGYTFGSGTRLTVV.

V usage is TRBV4-3 and J usage is TRBJ1-3; D remains ambiguous. The CDR3 spans 17 residues. The V gene's germline CDR1 is LGHNA and CDR2 YSLEER. The V and J ends lost 0 bases and 0 bases respectively, with 12 bases between them. The CDR3 coding sequence is TGCGCCAGCAGCCAAGATCTTGACACGCGCTCTGGAAACACCATATATTTT. It is translated as CASSQDLDTRSGNTIYF.

The chain combines TRBV20-1 with TRBJ2-1; 9 nucleotides align to TRBD2. J was trimmed by 0 bases and V by 5 bases; bases with no gene match: 11. This CDR3 is 17 amino acids long. Germline CDR1 reads DFQATT; CDR2 reads SNEGSKA (reference sequence). The CDR3 region is CSASTGTSLLSYNEQFF. Written as DNA, the CDR3 is TGCAGTGCTTCGACCGGGACTAGCCTACTCTCCTACAATGAGCAGTTCTTC.

The chain recombines TRBV30 with TRBJ2-1, with no clear D. V dropped 3 bases and J dropped 0 bases, with 6 bases sitting between them. From germline, CDR1 is GTSNPN and CDR2 SVGIG (reference sequence). The CDR3 is 13 residues long. CDR3 amino acids: CAWSESSYNEQFF. In DNA, the CDR3 is TGTGCCTGGAGCGAAAGCTCCTACAATGAGCAGTTCTTC.